The next 9 T cell receptor beta chains were all read from a single sample in a study of CD8+CD57+ T cells in acquired aplastic anemia. For CDR3 and TCR beta VDJ profiling, genomic DNA was the template used. TCRdb used MiXCR to reprocess the reads, holding one entry per CDR3 protein. The data contain 200,000 or so distinct CDR3 sequences, 64% of them seen just once; the ten biggest clones take up about half. The sample consisted of sorted CD4+, CD8+, or CD8+CD57+ T cells (not recorded which) from PBMCs. All receptors come from a human donor with severe aplastic anemia or a healthy control (not recorded which).

This clonotype was counted only a few times. V usage is TRBV14 and J usage is TRBJ2-7, with TRBD1 as a possible D gene (5 bases). This CDR3 is 12 amino acids long. CDR1 and CDR2 from the germline V gene are SGHDN and FVKESK. V lost 6 bases to trimming and J lost 3 bases, with 9 bases between them. The CDR3 protein is CASSWQGYEQYF. The CDR3 bases are TGTGCCAGCAGTTGGCAGGGCTACGAGCAGTACTTC.

V and J are TRBV29-1 and TRBJ2-3; no clear D. CDR1 is SQVTM and CDR2 is ANQGSEA in the germline V gene. Trimming shortened V by 2 bases and J by 0 bases, and 9 bases separated the two germline ends. The CDR3 contains 14 residues. CDR3 region: CSVEPGTSTDTQYF. Here the CDR3 DNA reads TGCAGCGTTGAACCCGGTACTAGCACAGATACGCAGTATTTT.

CDR3 amino acids: CAISAAADTGELFF. CDR3 DNA sequence: TGTGCCATCAGTGCAGCAGCGGACACCGGGGAGCTGTTTTTT. The genes are TRBV10-3 and TRBJ2-2; D perhaps matches TRBD2 (5 bases). Germline CDR1 is ENHRY and CDR2 is SYGVKD. The CDR3 runs 14 residues. V was shortened by 4 bases and J by 3 bases, with 9 bases between the two germline ends.

The chain carries TRBV7-2 and TRBJ2-5; no reliable D call. Trimming pared 1 base from V and 1 base from J, leaving 10 bases between. The CDR3 has 15 amino acids. The germline CDR1 and CDR2 sequences are SGHTA and FQGNSA. The CDR3 loop is CASSLDSQPQETQYF. In nucleotides, the CDR3 is TGTGCCAGCAGCTTAGATTCCCAGCCCCAAGAGACCCAGTACTTC.

The chain carries TRBV25-1 and TRBJ1-2; no clear D gene. Trimming shortened V by 4 bases and J by 4 bases, and 7 bases separated the two germline ends. This CDR3 region has 12 residues. In germline, CDR1 is MGHDK, CDR2 SYGVNS. The CDR3 sequence: CASSGPGYGYTF. The CDR3 DNA reads as TGTGCCAGCAGTGGTCCCGGCTATGGCTACACCTTC.

This clonotype was detected only a few times. This chain joins TRBV19 and TRBJ1-6; D remains ambiguous. From germline, CDR1 is LNHDA and CDR2 SQIVND (reference sequence). This CDR3 has 14 amino acids. V lost 7 bases to trimming and J lost 9 bases, with 16 bases between them. The CDR3 region is CASNDRLTGSPLHF. The CDR3 DNA follows: TGTGCCAGTAATGACCGATTAACCGGTTCACCCCTCCACTTT.

This clonotype was counted many times. The chain joins TRBV6-2 or TRBV6-3 to TRBJ1-2; 7 bases line up with TRBD1. With 7 bases clipped from V and 4 bases from J, the junction kept 9 bases outside the gene matches. The CDR3 is made up of 14 amino acids. Germline CDR1 and CDR2: MNHEY and SVGEGT. Written as DNA, the CDR3 is TGTGCCAGCACCGGACAGGCGACGGGCTATGGCTACACCTTC. Protein sequence: CASTGQATGYGYTF.

At least ten counts were recorded for this clonotype. The V and J genes are TRBV7-9 and TRBJ1-5; D is undetermined. Deletions cut 4 bases from V and 5 bases from J, with 6 bases between. The germline V gene encodes CDR1 SEHNR and CDR2 FQNEAQ (reference sequence). The CDR3 has 12 residues. CDR3 coding DNA: TGTGCCAGCAGCTCAGGAGATCAGCCCCAGCATTTT. This sequence encodes CASSSGDQPQHF.

V gene TRBV6-4 combines with J gene TRBJ2-7; D call uncertain. Germline CDR1 is MRHNA and CDR2 is SNTAGT. Trimming removed 3 bases from V and 2 bases from J, with 14 bases in between. CDR3 length: 15 amino acids. Written as DNA, the CDR3 is TGTGCCAGCAGTGAGGGTCCTGAGCCAACCTACGAGCAGTACTTC. Protein product: CASSEGPEPTYEQYF.